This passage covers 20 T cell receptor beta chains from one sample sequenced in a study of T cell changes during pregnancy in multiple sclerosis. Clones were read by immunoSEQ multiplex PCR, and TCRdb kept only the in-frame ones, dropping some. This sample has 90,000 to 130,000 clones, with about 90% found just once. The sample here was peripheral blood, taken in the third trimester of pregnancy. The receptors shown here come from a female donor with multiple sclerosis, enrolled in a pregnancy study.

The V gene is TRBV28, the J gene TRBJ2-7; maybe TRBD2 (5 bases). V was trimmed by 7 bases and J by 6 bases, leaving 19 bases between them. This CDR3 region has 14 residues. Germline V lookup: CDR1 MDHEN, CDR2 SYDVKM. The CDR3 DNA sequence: TGTGCCAGCACCGCGACTAAGACCCTTCCCGAGCAGTACTTC. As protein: CASTATKTLPEQYF. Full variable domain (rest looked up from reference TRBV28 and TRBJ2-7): DVKVTQSSRYLVKRTGEKVFLECVQDMDHENMFWYRQDPGLGLRLIYFSYDVKMKEKGDIPEGYSVSREKKERFSLILESASTNQTSMYLCASTATKTLPEQYFGPGTRLTVT.

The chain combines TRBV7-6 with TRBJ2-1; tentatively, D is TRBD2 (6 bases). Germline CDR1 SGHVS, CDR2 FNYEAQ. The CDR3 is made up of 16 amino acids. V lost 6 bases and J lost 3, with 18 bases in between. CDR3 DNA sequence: TGTGCCAGCAGTCCTACTCAGCGGGCGCGCTACAATGAGCAGTTCTTC. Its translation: CASSPTQRARYNEQFF.

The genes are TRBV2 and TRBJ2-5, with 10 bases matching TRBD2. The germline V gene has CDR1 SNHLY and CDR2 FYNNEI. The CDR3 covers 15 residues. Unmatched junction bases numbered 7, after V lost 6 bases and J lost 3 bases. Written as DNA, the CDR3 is TGTGCCAGCAGGGGGGTAGCGGGAGGTAAAGAGACCCAGTACTTC. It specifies CASRGVAGGKETQYF.

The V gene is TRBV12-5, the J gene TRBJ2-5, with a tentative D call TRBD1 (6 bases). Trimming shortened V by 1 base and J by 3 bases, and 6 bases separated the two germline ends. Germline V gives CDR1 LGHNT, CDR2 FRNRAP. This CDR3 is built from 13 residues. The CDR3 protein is CASGLGTEETQYF. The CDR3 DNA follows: TGTGCTAGTGGTTTGGGGACAGAAGAGACCCAGTACTTC.

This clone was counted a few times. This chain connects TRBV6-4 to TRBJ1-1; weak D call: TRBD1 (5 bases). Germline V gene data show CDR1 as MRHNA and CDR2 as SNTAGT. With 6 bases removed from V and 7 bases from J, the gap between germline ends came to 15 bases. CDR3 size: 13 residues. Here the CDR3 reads CASRPSFQGEAFF. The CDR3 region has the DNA TGTGCCAGCAGACCTTCATTCCAGGGTGAAGCTTTCTTT.

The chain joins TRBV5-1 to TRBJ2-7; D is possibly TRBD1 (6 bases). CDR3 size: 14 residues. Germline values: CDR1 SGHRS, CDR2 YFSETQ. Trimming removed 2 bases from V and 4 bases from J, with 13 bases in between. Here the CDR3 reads CASSLWGRGYEQYF. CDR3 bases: TGCGCCAGCAGCTTATGGGGGCGCGGATACGAGCAGTACTTC.

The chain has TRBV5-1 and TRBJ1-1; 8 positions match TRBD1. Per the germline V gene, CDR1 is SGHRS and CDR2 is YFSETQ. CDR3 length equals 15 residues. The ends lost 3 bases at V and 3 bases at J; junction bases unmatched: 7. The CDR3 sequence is CASSYSGGTDTEAFF. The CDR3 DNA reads TGCGCCAGCAGCTACTCAGGGGGCACGGACACTGAAGCTTTCTTT.

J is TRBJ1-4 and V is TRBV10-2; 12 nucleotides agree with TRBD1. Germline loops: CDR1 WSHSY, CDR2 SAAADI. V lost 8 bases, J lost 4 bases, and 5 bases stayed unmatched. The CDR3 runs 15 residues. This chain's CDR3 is CASRDRGLGNEKLFF. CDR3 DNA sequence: TGCGCCAGCCGGGACAGGGGGCTTGGTAATGAAAAACTGTTTTTT.

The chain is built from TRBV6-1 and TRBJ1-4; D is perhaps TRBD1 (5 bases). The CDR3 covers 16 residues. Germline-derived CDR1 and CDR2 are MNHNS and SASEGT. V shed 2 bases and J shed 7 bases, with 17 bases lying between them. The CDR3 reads CASSERGSGWTEKLFF. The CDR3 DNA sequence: TGTGCCAGCAGTGAAAGGGGATCAGGGTGGACTGAAAAACTGTTTTTT.

The CDR3 DNA is TGTGCCATCAGTTCCTCCGGGACAGGGACGGAAAACATTCAGTACTTC. This sequence encodes CAISSSGTGTENIQYF. The chain is built from TRBV10-3 and TRBJ2-4; 9 nucleotides agree with TRBD1. V lost 5 bases, J lost 5 bases, and 10 bases stayed unmatched. The CDR3 spans 16 residues. CDR1 and CDR2 from the germline V gene are ENHRY and SYGVKD.

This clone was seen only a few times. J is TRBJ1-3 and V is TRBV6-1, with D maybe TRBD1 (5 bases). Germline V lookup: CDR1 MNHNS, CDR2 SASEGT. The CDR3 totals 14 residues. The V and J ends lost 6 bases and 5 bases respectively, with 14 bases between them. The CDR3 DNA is TGTGCCAGCAGCCTTCCGACAGATAGAAACACCATATATTTT. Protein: CASSLPTDRNTIYF.

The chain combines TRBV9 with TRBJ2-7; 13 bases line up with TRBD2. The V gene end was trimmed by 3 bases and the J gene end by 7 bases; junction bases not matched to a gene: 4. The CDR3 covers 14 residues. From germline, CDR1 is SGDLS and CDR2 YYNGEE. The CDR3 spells CASSEGLAGYEQYF. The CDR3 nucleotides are TGTGCCAGCAGCGAGGGACTAGCGGGGTATGAGCAGTACTTC.

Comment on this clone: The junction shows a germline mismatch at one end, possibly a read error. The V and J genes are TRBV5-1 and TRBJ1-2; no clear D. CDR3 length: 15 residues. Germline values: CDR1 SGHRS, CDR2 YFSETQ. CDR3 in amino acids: CASSAETDYTYGCTF. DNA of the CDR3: TGCGCCAGCAGCGCGGAGACGGACTATACCTATGGCTGCACCTTC. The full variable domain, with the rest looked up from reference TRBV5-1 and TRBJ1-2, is KAGVTQTPRYLIKTRGQQVTLSCSPISGHRSVSWYQQTPGQGLQFLFEYFSETQRNKGNFPGRFSGRQFSNSRSEMNVSTLELGDSALYLCASSAETDYTYGCTFGSGTRLTVV.

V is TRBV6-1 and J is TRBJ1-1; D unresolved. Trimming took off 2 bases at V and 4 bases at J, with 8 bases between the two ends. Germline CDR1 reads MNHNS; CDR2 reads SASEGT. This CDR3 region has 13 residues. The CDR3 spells CASSELSGTEAFF. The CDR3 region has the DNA TGTGCCAGCAGTGAACTTTCGGGCACTGAAGCTTTCTTT.

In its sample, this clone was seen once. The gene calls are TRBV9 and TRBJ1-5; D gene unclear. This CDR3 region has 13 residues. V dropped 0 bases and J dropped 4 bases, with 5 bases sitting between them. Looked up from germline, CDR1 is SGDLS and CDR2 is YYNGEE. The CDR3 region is CASSVDINQPQHF. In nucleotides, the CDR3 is TGTGCCAGCAGCGTAGACATTAATCAGCCCCAGCATTTT.

As DNA, the CDR3 is TGTGCCAGCAGTTTACCTGGCAGGGTCTATGGCTACACCTTC. Amino acid sequence: CASSLPGRVYGYTF. This rearrangement joins TRBV28 to TRBJ1-2, with a tentative D call TRBD1 (5 bases). This CDR3 is 14 amino acids long. The V end was cut by 2 bases, the J end by 4 bases, with 11 bases between. Per germline, CDR1 MDHEN and CDR2 SYDVKM.

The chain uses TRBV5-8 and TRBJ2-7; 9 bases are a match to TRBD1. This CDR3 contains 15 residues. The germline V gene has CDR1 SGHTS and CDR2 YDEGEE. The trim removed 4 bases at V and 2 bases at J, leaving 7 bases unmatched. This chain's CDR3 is CASSTGTGYTYEQYF. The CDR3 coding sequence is TGTGCCAGCAGCACGGGGACAGGGTATACCTACGAGCAGTACTTC.

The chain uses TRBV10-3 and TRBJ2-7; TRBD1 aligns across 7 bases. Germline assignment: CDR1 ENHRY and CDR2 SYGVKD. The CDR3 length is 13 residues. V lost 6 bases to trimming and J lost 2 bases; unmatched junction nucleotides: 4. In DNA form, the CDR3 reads TGTGCCATCAGCGGGACAGATACCTACGAGCAGTACTTC. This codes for CAISGTDTYEQYF.

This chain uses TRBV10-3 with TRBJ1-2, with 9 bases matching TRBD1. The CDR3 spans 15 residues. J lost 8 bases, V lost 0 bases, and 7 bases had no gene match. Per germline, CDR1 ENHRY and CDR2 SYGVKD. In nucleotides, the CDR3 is TGTGCCATCAGTGAGTCTGGCGGGACAGGGATGGGCTACACCTTC. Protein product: CAISESGGTGMGYTF.

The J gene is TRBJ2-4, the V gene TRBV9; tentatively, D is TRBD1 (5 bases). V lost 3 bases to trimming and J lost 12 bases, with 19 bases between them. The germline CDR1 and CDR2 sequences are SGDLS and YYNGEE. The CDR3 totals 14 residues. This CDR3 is CASSARGQGTPQYF. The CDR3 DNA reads TGTGCCAGCAGCGCCCGTGGCCAGGGAACCCCTCAGTACTTC. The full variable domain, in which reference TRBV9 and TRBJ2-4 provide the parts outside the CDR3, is DSGVTQTPKHLITATGQRVTLRCSPRSGDLSVYWYQQSLDQGLQFLIQYYNGEERAKGNILERFSAQQFPDLHSELNLSSLELGDSALYFCASSARGQGTPQYFGAGTRLSVL.